The 25 T cell receptor beta chains below come from one sample, sequenced in a study of T cells in Graves' hyperthyroidism and ophthalmopathy (dated by TCRdb to the late 2010s). The library was generated by multiplex PCR. Instrument used: Illumina HiSeq 2000. Amplification of TCR beta CDR3 regions was carried out from RNA transcripts. A first-round RT-PCR of the TCR CDR3 used the HTBI primer set with the Qiagen OneStep RT-PCR kit. The public reads were reanalyzed by TCRdb: fastp trimming at Q25, MiXCR alignment, in-frame beta chains only. Each record represents a unique CDR3 protein, reported with the most common genes and DNA among its rows. The sample includes about 640,000 distinct CDR3 sequences, with about 45% observed a single time. The ten largest clones capture under 8.5% of the sample. The specimen was peripheral blood or thyroid tissue (not recorded which). The receptor set was obtained from an adult man with Graves' disease, either hyperthyroidism or ophthalmopathy (not recorded which).

The table lists this clonotype with many counts. The chain has TRBV7-9 and TRBJ2-7; D gene ambiguous. CDR1 and CDR2 from the germline V gene are SEHNR and FQNEAQ (reference sequence). V was pared by 5 bases and J by 3 bases, with 14 bases between. The CDR3 is 14 residues long. The CDR3 nucleotides are TGTGCCAGCAGCACTGTTCCCTTGCACTACGAGCAGTACTTC. Encoded protein: CASSTVPLHYEQYF.

The CDR3 DNA follows: TGTGCCAGCAGCATCACACCGGGACAGGGAGAAGGTTCACCCCTCCACTTT. The encoded protein is CASSITPGQGEGSPLHF. The chain combines TRBV7-9 with TRBJ1-6, with TRBD1 identical over 9 bases. Germline CDR1 SEHNR, CDR2 FQNEAQ (reference sequence). Losses at the gene ends were 5 bases for V and 9 bases for J; bases not matched to a gene: 14. This CDR3 has 17 amino acids.

A single count supports this clonotype. The rearrangement links TRBV7-4 to TRBJ2-7, with 7 bases matching TRBD1. The CDR3 is 13 residues long. The V gene end was trimmed by 7 bases and the J gene end by 3 bases; junction bases not matched to a gene: 6. In germline, CDR1 is SGHVT, CDR2 SQSDAQ. The DNA for the CDR3 is TGTGCCAGCAAAGGGACAGCGAACTACGAGCAGTACTTC. Protein: CASKGTANYEQYF.

V gene TRBV2 combines with J gene TRBJ1-5; possible D gene TRBD1, 5 bases. Germline CDR1 reads SNHLY; CDR2 reads FYNNEI. This CDR3 region has 17 residues. V was trimmed by 3 bases and J by 0 bases, leaving 15 bases between them. Here the CDR3 reads CASSEGTGPYSNQPQHF. The CDR3 coding sequence is TGTGCCAGCAGTGAGGGCACGGGACCTTATAGCAATCAGCCCCAGCATTTT.

As regards this clonotype: A much larger clone lies one base from this, so it may be a read error. The chain carries TRBV2 and TRBJ1-1, with a weak D call TRBD1 (5 bases). CDR1 is SNHLY and CDR2 is FYNNEI in the germline V gene. V was clipped by 6 bases and J by 6 bases, with 17 bases between them. The CDR3 is made up of 14 amino acids. In nucleotides, the CDR3 is TGTGCCAGCAGAGTAAAGTGGGGCGCGGCTGAAGCTTTCTTT. It translates to CASRVKWGAAEAFF.

This clonotype was seen only a few times. This chain joins TRBV19 and TRBJ1-1; D gene unclear. In germline, CDR1 is LNHDA, CDR2 SQIVND (reference sequence). V was trimmed by 6 bases and J by 2 bases, leaving 13 bases between them. This CDR3 spans 14 amino acids. The CDR3 region is CASSLPGFNTEAFF. The CDR3 bases are TGTGCCAGTAGCCTACCGGGGTTCAACACTGAAGCTTTCTTT.

About this clonotype itself: A much more abundant neighbour one base away suggests this may be a read error. CDR3 coding DNA: TGTGCCAGCGGTGGAAAAGGAGAAGAGACCCAGTACTTC. Its protein is CASGGKGEETQYF. The J gene is TRBJ2-5, the V gene TRBV2; D is uncertain. The CDR3 totals 13 residues. Germline V gives CDR1 SNHLY, CDR2 FYNNEI. Trimming stripped 8 bases from V and 3 bases from J, with 13 bases between.

The chain has TRBV24-1 and TRBJ2-6; D is possibly TRBD1 (5 bases). Germline assignment: CDR1 KGHDR and CDR2 SFDVKD. V lost 8 bases to trimming and J lost 0 bases, with 10 bases between them. The CDR3 sequence is 15 residues long. The CDR3 DNA reads as TGTGCCACCAACCCAGGGATCTCTGGGGCCAACGTCCTGACTTTC. Translation: CATNPGISGANVLTF.

The rearrangement joins TRBV19 to TRBJ2-3; TRBD1 matches at 9 bases. Germline CDR1 and CDR2: LNHDA and SQIVND (reference sequence). The CDR3 totals 15 residues. V dropped 3 bases and J dropped 2; count of bases not matched to a gene: 3. The CDR3 region is CASSMGTGFTDTQYF. The CDR3 DNA reads TGTGCCAGTAGTATGGGGACAGGGTTCACAGATACGCAGTATTTT.

This clonotype was seen repeatedly, ten times or more. The chain couples TRBV24-1 to TRBJ1-5; D is perhaps TRBD1 (6 bases). The CDR3 loop spans 14 amino acids. CDR1 KGHDR and CDR2 SFDVKD come from the germline V gene. V lost 5 bases, J lost 7 bases, and 14 bases lay in between. The CDR3 here is CATSVGAGGQPQHF. In nucleotides, the CDR3 is TGTGCCACCAGTGTGGGGGCCGGGGGACAGCCCCAGCATTTT.

This clonotype appeared a few times. The rearrangement links TRBV3-1 to TRBJ1-1; D is unresolved. Germline CDR1 LGHDT, CDR2 YNNKEL (reference sequence). The CDR3 contains 15 residues. V was cut by 5 bases and J by 2 bases, with 15 bases left in between. CDR3 DNA sequence: TGTGCCAGCAGCGTCGCGTGGGGTCATAACACTGAAGCTTTCTTT. Amino acid sequence: CASSVAWGHNTEAFF.

The V call is TRBV5-1, the J call TRBJ1-3, with TRBD1 identical over 9 bases. CDR3 length: 16 amino acids. Unmatched junction bases numbered 14, after V lost 5 bases and J lost 8 bases. Germline CDR1 is SGHRS and CDR2 is YFSETQ. CDR3 amino acids: CASSPGTGPSSDTIYF. CDR3 nucleotide sequence: TGCGCCAGCAGTCCCGGGACAGGGCCGTCGTCGGACACCATATATTTT.

This clonotype was observed many times. This chain links TRBV2 with TRBJ1-5; 11 bases line up with TRBD1. J gave up 5 bases and V 9 bases, and 6 bases lay outside the gene matches. Per the germline V gene, CDR1 is SNHLY and CDR2 is FYNNEI. This CDR3 is built from 14 residues. CDR3 protein: CASRPGQGDQPQHF. CDR3 bases: TGTGCCAGTAGACCGGGACAGGGGGATCAGCCCCAGCATTTT.

This rearrangement joins TRBV29-1 to TRBJ1-3; D remains ambiguous. V gave up 8 bases and J gave up 4 bases, with 6 bases separating them. The V gene's germline CDR1 is SQVTM and CDR2 ANQGSEA. The CDR3 sequence is 10 residues long. DNA for the CDR3: TGCAGCCTGAGGGGAAACACCATATATTTT. This codes for CSLRGNTIYF.

This clonotype was counted at least ten times. This chain links TRBV2 with TRBJ2-5; TRBD2 might be the D (5 bases). This CDR3 spans 12 amino acids. The germline gives CDR1 SNHLY, CDR2 FYNNEI. V was trimmed by 7 bases and J by 5 bases, leaving 11 bases between them. The CDR3 DNA reads as TGTGCCAGCACCGGGGTATTGGAGACCCAGTACTTC. Translation gives CASTGVLETQYF.

V gene TRBV29-1 combines with J gene TRBJ2-7; D is perhaps TRBD1 (6 bases). The CDR3 spans 12 residues. Germline lookup yields CDR1 SQVTM and CDR2 ANQGSEA. Between the trimmed V and J ends, which lost 4 bases and 2 bases, there was a span of 9 bases. The CDR3: CSVGAGAYEQYF. CDR3 nucleotide sequence: TGCAGCGTTGGGGCAGGGGCCTACGAGCAGTACTTC.

The chain combines TRBV6-6 with TRBJ1-5, with TRBD1 matching over 10 bases. The CDR3 is 15 amino acids. Per germline, CDR1 MNHNY and CDR2 SVGAGI (reference sequence). Trimming removed 5 bases from V and 2 bases from J; junction bases left unmatched: 3. The CDR3 DNA reads TGTGCCAGCAGTGACAGGGGGCGGGGCAATCAGCCCCAGCATTTT. Its protein is CASSDRGRGNQPQHF.

This clonotype appeared many times. This chain joins TRBV6-5 and TRBJ1-6, with a tentative D call TRBD1 (5 bases). Trimming removed 6 bases at V and 0 bases at J, with 12 bases between. CDR1 MNHEY and CDR2 SVGAGI come from the germline V gene. The length of the CDR3 is 16 residues. The DNA for the CDR3 is TGTGCCAGCAGACGACAGTTGAGCTCCTATAATTCACCCCTCCACTTT. It yields the protein CASRRQLSSYNSPLHF.

This clonotype was counted many times. V is TRBV6-5 and J is TRBJ1-2; D is perhaps TRBD1 (6 bases). The CDR3 runs to 13 residues. Germline CDR1 reads MNHEY; CDR2 reads SVGAGI. Trimming took off 6 bases at V and 4 bases at J, with 12 bases between the two ends. CDR3 DNA sequence: TGTGCCAGCAGCACAGGGAAACGCTATGGCTACACCTTC. This translates into CASSTGKRYGYTF.

This clonotype was seen many times. This chain connects TRBV19 to TRBJ1-6; TRBD1 is a possible D gene (5 bases). The germline gives CDR1 LNHDA, CDR2 SQIVND (reference sequence). V was clipped by 1 base and J by 7 bases, with 14 bases between them. The CDR3 contains 16 residues. The CDR3 region is CASSIVFRERNSPLHF. Written as DNA, the CDR3 is TGTGCCAGTAGTATAGTTTTCAGGGAACGGAATTCACCCCTCCACTTT.

The V and J genes are TRBV29-1 and TRBJ1-2, with 8 nucleotides matching TRBD1. V lost 0 bases, J lost 4 bases, and 4 bases stayed unmatched. CDR3 length equals 14 residues. Germline CDR1 SQVTM, CDR2 ANQGSEA. CDR3 sequence: CSVEEGTGLYGYTF. CDR3 nucleotide sequence: TGCAGCGTTGAAGAGGGGACAGGCCTCTATGGCTACACCTTC.

This sequence joins TRBV7-9 and TRBJ2-5, with 12 positions matching TRBD2. This CDR3 has 16 amino acids. V was clipped by 5 bases and J by 3 bases; unmatched bases: 7. Germline CDR1 SEHNR, CDR2 FQNEAQ (reference sequence). The CDR3 loop reads CASSHTSGRPEETQYF. CDR3 DNA sequence: TGTGCCAGCAGCCATACTAGCGGGAGGCCGGAAGAGACCCAGTACTTC.

This rearrangement joins TRBV19 to TRBJ1-3, with a possible D match to TRBD1 (5 bases). The CDR3 is 17 amino acids. Trimming took 4 bases from V and 0 from J, leaving 16 bases between them. In germline, CDR1 is LNHDA, CDR2 SQIVND (reference sequence). The DNA of the CDR3 is TGTGCCAGTAGTACCGCGACGGGGCCCGGCTCTGGAAACACCATATATTTT. It encodes CASSTATGPGSGNTIYF.

This clonotype has a handful of counts. CDR3 nucleotides: TGTGCCAGCAGAACCGGGACCTATTTGGAGACCCAGTACTTC. Protein: CASRTGTYLETQYF. The chain is built from TRBV2 and TRBJ2-5; D assignment may be TRBD1 or TRBD2 (5 bases each). With 6 bases removed from V and 5 bases from J, the gap between germline ends came to 16 bases. Germline loops: CDR1 SNHLY, CDR2 FYNNEI. The CDR3 extends over 14 amino acids. The full variable domain, completed using reference TRBV2 and TRBJ2-5, is EPEVTQTPSHQVTQMGQEVILRCVPISNHLYFYWYRQILGQKVEFLVSFYNNEISEKSEIFDDQFSVERPDGSNFTLKIRSTKLEDSAMYFCASRTGTYLETQYFGPGTRLLVL.

The chain combines TRBV7-3 with TRBJ1-1; 10 bases match TRBD1. Looked up from germline, CDR1 is SGHTA and CDR2 is FQGTGA. Unmatched junction bases numbered 7, after V lost 5 bases and J lost 1 base. This CDR3 is 16 amino acids long. As DNA, the CDR3 is TGTGCCAGCAGCCAATACGGACAGGGGGAGAACACTGAAGCTTTCTTT. It translates to CASSQYGQGENTEAFF.